This T cell receptor (beta chain) was sequenced in a study of blood T cells in healthy people across ages. The second PCR ran about 6 to 12 cycles with a sample-barcoded 5' primer and J-beta primers. Individual samples furnished no less than 2.5 million CDR3-containing paired-end reads apiece. TCRdb re-analysed the 5' RACE reads in MiXCR, keeping a single row per CDR3 protein. Of about 570,000 distinct CDR3 sequences in the sample, roughly a quarter were seen once. V lost 3 bases and J lost 9; bases outside the gene matches: 11. The CDR3 spans 16 residues. The germline V gene has CDR1 SNHLY and CDR2 FYNNEI. This clonotype was recorded a few times.

Sequenced sample: blood. This chain uses TRBV2 with TRBJ1-4; 9 bases map to TRBD1. This receptor was identified in a woman in her 70s in good health. CDR3 loop: CASSDITGGASKKLFF. CDR3 coding DNA: TGTGCCAGCAGTGACATCACAGGGGGCGCTTCGAAAAAACTGTTTTTT.